A single sample gave rise to the 8 T cell receptor beta chains below, sequenced in a study of T cell clonality in common variable immunodeficiency. This table comes from immunoSEQ multiplex PCR, and its TCRdb copy is limited to in-frame clones, with some not included. This sample has roughly 60,000 clones and no singletons, with over 1.5% in the ten largest. Input material: peripheral blood mononuclear cells. Every receptor here comes from a person between 18 and 75 years old in good health.

This clone was recorded many times. With the read ending 3 residues before the CDR3 end, the germline J gene is used to fill in that end. The J gene is TRBJ2-1, the V gene TRBV4-1, with TRBD2 matching over 13 bases. The V and J ends lost 6 bases and 7 bases, in that order; junction bases with no gene match: 6. The CDR3 extends over 15 amino acids. Per germline, CDR1 MGHRA and CDR2 YSYEKL. CDR3 sequence reads: CASSRTSGSRNEQFF. The covered CDR3 bases are TGCGCCAGCAGTCGGACTAGCGGGAGCAGAAATGAG.

In its sample, this clone was seen many times. The read ends 3 residues before the CDR3 terminus; that terminus is restored from the germline J gene. The chain couples TRBV18 to TRBJ1-2; 7 bases fit TRBD1. V shed 3 bases, J shed 2 bases, and the junction held 3 bases outside the gene matches. CDR1 is KGHSH and CDR2 is LQKENI in the germline V gene. The CDR3 is made up of 14 amino acids. CDR3 region: CASSPGTDNYGYTF. The DNA read from the CDR3 is TGTGCCAGCTCACCCGGGACAGACAACTATGGC. Full variable domain (missing parts from reference TRBV18 and TRBJ1-2): NAGVMQNPRHLVRRRGQEARLRCSPMKGHSHVYWYRQLPEEGLKFMVYLQKENIIDESGMPKERFSAEFPKEGPSILRIQQVVRGDSAAYFCASSPGTDNYGYTFGSGTRLTVV.

This clone was detected many times. Read sequence stops 3 residues before the CDR3 end, and the germline J gene provides the missing end. The chain is built from TRBV20-1 and TRBJ2-1; tentatively, D is TRBD2 (5 bases). Trimming took off 0 bases at V and 7 bases at J, with 7 bases between the two ends. CDR1 is DFQATT, CDR2 SNEGSKA, per germline (reference sequence). CDR3 length: 12 amino acids. The CDR3 loop reads CSARDRGNEQFF. CDR3 bases read: TGCAGTGCTAGAGATCGGGGTAATGAG.

This clone came up many times. The observed sequence ends 3 residues before the CDR3 terminus, with the missing tail filled in from the germline J gene. This specimen includes other DNA sequences encoding the same CDR3. The rearrangement joins TRBV5-6 to TRBJ2-5, with unresolved D. Germline CDR1 and CDR2: SGHDT and YYEEEE. V was clipped by 2 bases and J by 5 bases, with 4 bases between them. CDR3 size: 11 residues. CDR3 sequence: CASSLRETQYF. The part of the CDR3 DNA that was read is TGTGCCAGCAGCTTAAGGGAGACC.

This clone was seen many times. The CDR3 end falls 3 residues outside the read, so it is completed with the germline J gene. The chain combines TRBV28 with TRBJ2-2; 9 nucleotides match TRBD2. This CDR3 has 15 residues. Germline loops: CDR1 MDHEN, CDR2 SYDVKM. The V segment lost 3 bases and the J segment 6 bases; nucleotides outside the gene matches: 5. The CDR3 region is CASSFAGGFAGELFF. The DNA read from the CDR3 is TGTGCCAGCAGTTTCGCGGGGGGGTTCGCCGGGGAG.

This clone was seen many times. The CDR3 end lies 3 residues beyond the end of the read and is filled in from the germline J gene. V and J are TRBV19 and TRBJ2-5; TRBD2 is a possible D gene (7 bases). V was pared by 0 bases and J by 5 bases, with 13 bases between. Germline CDR1 and CDR2: LNHDA and SQIVND (reference sequence). The CDR3 sequence is 15 residues long. The sequenced CDR3 bases are TGTGCCAGTAGTATAGATCGGGGGGCTGGGGAGACC. Protein sequence: CASSIDRGAGET. The CDR3 reads in full as CASSIDRGAGETQYF.

This clone has a count of ten or more. With the read ending 3 residues before the CDR3 end, the germline J gene is used to fill in that end. J is TRBJ2-5 and V is TRBV4-1; no definite D call. V gave up 1 base and J gave up 4 bases, with 10 bases separating them. Germline lookup yields CDR1 MGHRA and CDR2 YSYEKL. The CDR3 is 14 amino acids. The covered CDR3 bases are TGCGCCAGCAGCCAAGGAGGCCCCCGAGAGACC. It yields the protein CASSQGGPRET. The full-length CDR3 reads as CASSQGGPRETQYF.

This clone was detected ten times or more. The CDR3 end falls 3 residues outside the read, so it is completed with the germline J gene. This rearrangement joins TRBV5-1 to TRBJ1-1; D possibly corresponds to TRBD1 (6 bases). There are 15 residues in the CDR3. Between the trimmed V and J ends, which lost 2 bases and 1 base, there was a span of 12 bases. Germline lookup yields CDR1 SGHRS and CDR2 YFSETQ. The CDR3: CASSLMGHQNTEAFF. The sequenced CDR3 bases are TGCGCCAGCAGCTTAATGGGACACCAGAACACTGAA.